The entry below describes one TCR beta chain. This receptor's antigen is unknown. No base-level quality is on record; no much larger clone is a single base apart. This sample stems from a study of T cell repertoires in cytomegalovirus infection (dated by TCRdb to between 2019 and 2020). Context from the whole study: Alongside well-studied HLA-B-restricted epitopes, the peptide stimulations were aimed at recently identified HLA-C-restricted CMV epitopes, whose presentation resists viral immunomodulation. Donor HLA type was relevant to the analysis, because carriage of CMV infection together with the matching HLA type was indicated by public TCR beta signatures.

Sequenced on an Illumina HiSeq 1500. TCRdb reprocessed the public reads (quality trimming at Q25 with fastp, clone calling with MiXCR) and kept in-frame beta chains. CDR3 protein sequences are deduplicated, and each keeps its most common genes and DNA. The sample table records around 310,000 distinct CDR3 sequences; approximately 32% of these occur just once. Of the sample, over 15% is held by the ten largest clones. Explained via the paper, the treatment or condition label denotes: in vitro stimulation with specific CMV peptide epitopes to enrich CMV-specific T cells. Overall study outcomes, separate from this receptor: The ex vivo response was dominated by HLA-C-restricted CMV-specific TCR beta clonotypes, which also provided the single most frequent clonotype in two of eight donors. Carriers of CMV infection plus the relevant HLA type were discriminated by the cumulative frequency of public TCR beta family members in the study cohort and in an independent 352-donor cohort.

V is clipped by 5 bases and J by 0 bases, and the sequence between their germline boundaries is 14 bases long. Measured from the cysteine to the phenylalanine, the CDR3 is 16 residues long. The retained sequence is limited to the CDR3, 48 bases, with the frame set at the first base. Reading the germline V gene gives CDR1 MDHEN and CDR2 SYDVKM. The TCR originated in a human donor in good health (CMV status not recorded). Some clones in this sample may be carry-over from other donors' samples. The input for sequencing was cultured PBMCs, taken from culture after CMV antigen stimulation. The rearranged segments are TRBV28 and TRBJ1-5; a tentative D call is TRBD1 (5 bases match). This receptor has the CDR3 CASSRTSRLSNQPQHF. The nucleotide sequence is TGTGCCAGCAGTCGGACATCCAGGCTTAGCAATCAGCCCCAGCATTTT.